Below, 26 T cell receptor beta chains from the same sample are listed, as sequenced in a study of radiation and T cells in renal cell carcinoma (dated by TCRdb to between 2020 and 2021). Library generation was performed with the immunoSEQ multiplex PCR assay. Imported from immuneACCESS, the table was reduced by TCRdb to in-frame sequences with V and J called. These copies leave out some clones; in studies compared against another copy, an unresolved V gene accounts for under half, and the cause of the remainder is not known. The sample has about 140,000 clones on record, less than 90% of them singletons. Jointly, the top ten make up roughly 25% of the sample. Interpreted using the paper, the time point label stands for: baseline pretreatment blood. The treatment or condition tag for this specimen amounts to: 15 Gy SBRT to primary tumor, nephrectomy 4 weeks later. Material: blood, obtained from a patient whose treatment included radiotherapy and nephrectomy. The receptors here all came from a woman aged 45-59 years with renal cell carcinoma.

V and J are TRBV5-6 and TRBJ2-1, with D perhaps matching TRBD1 (5 bases). CDR3 length: 15 amino acids. CDR1 is SGHDT, CDR2 YYEEEE, per germline. V was cut by 2 bases and J by 5 bases, with 14 bases left in between. CDR3 bases: TGTGCCAGCAGCTTCGGGCCTTTACAGGACAATGAGCAGTTCTTC. It is translated as CASSFGPLQDNEQFF.

The chain employs TRBV19 and TRBJ1-5, with D perhaps TRBD1 (6 bases). From germline, CDR1 is LNHDA and CDR2 SQIVND (reference sequence). V lost 11 bases and J lost 4, with 21 bases in between. The CDR3 is 15 residues long. CDR3 bases: TGTGCCTCCCACTTCCACGGACAGCTTAATCAGCCCCAGCATTTT. Protein: CASHFHGQLNQPQHF.

V is TRBV7-2 and J is TRBJ1-4; 7 bases fit TRBD1. The J segment lost 10 bases and the V segment lost 3 bases, leaving 11 bases of the junction unmatched. Germline-derived CDR1 and CDR2 are SGHTA and FQGNSA. This CDR3 contains 15 residues. The CDR3 spells CASSFSGGSGGKLFF. For the CDR3, the DNA is TGTGCCAGCAGCTTCTCAGGGGGATCGGGGGGAAAACTGTTTTTT.

CDR3 nucleotide sequence: TGTGCCAGCAGCGGCAAGCGGGAGGGAGGGACCGGGGAGCTGTTTTTT. Translating it yields CASSGKREGGTGELFF. The J gene is TRBJ2-2, the V gene TRBV2; 10 bases align to TRBD2. The CDR3 runs to 16 residues. Germline CDR1 and CDR2: SNHLY and FYNNEI. V dropped 6 bases and J dropped 5; count of bases not matched to a gene: 9.

The chain has TRBV5-5 and TRBJ2-2, with D hard to call. The CDR3 consists of 13 residues. Germline V gene lookup returns CDR1 SGHKS and CDR2 YYEKEE (reference sequence). V was trimmed by 0 bases and J by 1 base, leaving 1 base between them. In DNA, the CDR3 is TGTGCCAGCAGCTTGGGGAACACCGGGGAGCTGTTTTTT. Its protein product is CASSLGNTGELFF.

The chain has TRBV5-6 and TRBJ2-1; D call uncertain. CDR1 SGHDT and CDR2 YYEEEE come from the germline V gene. The CDR3 contains 13 residues. The V gene lost 0 bases and the J gene lost 7 bases, with 8 bases spanning the gap. The CDR3 DNA sequence: TGTGCCAGCAGCTTGGTAGCCCAAAATGAGCAGTTCTTC. This codes for CASSLVAQNEQFF. Complete variable domain (other parts from reference TRBV5-6 and TRBJ2-1): DAGVTQSPTHLIKTRGQQVTLRCSPKSGHDTVSWYQQALGQGPQFIFQYYEEEERQRGNFPDRFSGHQFPNYSSELNVNALLLGDSALYLCASSLVAQNEQFFGPGTRLTVL.

The chain is built from TRBV9 and TRBJ2-7, with D possibly matching TRBD2 (6 bases). The germline V gene encodes CDR1 SGDLS and CDR2 YYNGEE. This CDR3 spans 16 amino acids. V lost 4 bases, J lost 5 bases, and 22 bases lay in between. Written as DNA, the CDR3 is TGTGCCAGCAGCCCACAACCGGGACTGACGTCCAACGAGCAGTACTTC. This translates into CASSPQPGLTSNEQYF.

In DNA form, the CDR3 reads TGTGCCAGCAGCTTAGTTGACAGGGTCGAGACCCAGTACTTC. Residues: CASSLVDRVETQYF. V usage is TRBV7-2 and J usage is TRBJ2-5; 7 bases are shared with TRBD1. Germline CDR1 SGHTA, CDR2 FQGNSA. The CDR3 sequence is 14 residues long. The ends lost 1 base at V and 5 bases at J; junction bases unmatched: 4.

CDR3 coding DNA: TGTGCCAGCAGCTCGGGACAGGGCGGTCTCTGGGAGCAGTACTTC. The encoded protein is CASSSGQGGLWEQYF. The chain couples TRBV5-4 to TRBJ2-7; 9 positions agree with TRBD1. Per germline, CDR1 SGHNT and CDR2 YYREEE (reference sequence). Unmatched junction bases numbered 11, after V lost 3 bases and J lost 7 bases. CDR3 length: 15 residues.

This CDR3 is CASSQVSWPTGELFF. CDR3 sequence (DNA): TGTGCCAGCAGCCAAGTATCGTGGCCCACCGGGGAGCTGTTTTTT. V usage is TRBV14 and J usage is TRBJ2-2; D is unclear. Per germline, CDR1 SGHDN and CDR2 FVKESK. V lost 1 base and J 4 bases, leaving 10 bases between the germline ends. The CDR3 runs 15 residues.

V usage is TRBV5-4 and J usage is TRBJ1-2; tentative D call: TRBD1 (5 bases). The CDR3 covers 14 residues. With 8 bases removed from V and 2 bases from J, the gap between germline ends came to 16 bases. CDR1 SGHNT and CDR2 YYREEE come from the germline V gene (reference sequence). The CDR3 protein is CASNVRGPNYGYTF. The DNA for the CDR3 is TGTGCCAGTAACGTGAGGGGACCGAACTATGGCTACACCTTC.

This clone showed up just once. The V call is TRBV15, the J call TRBJ2-4, with a weak D call TRBD1 (5 bases). Per germline, CDR1 LNHNV and CDR2 YYDKDF (reference sequence). The CDR3 runs 12 residues. Trimming removed 5 bases at V and 7 bases at J, with 9 bases between. CDR3 nucleotides: TGTGCCACCAGCGCCCACAGGAACATTCAGTACTTC. Amino acid sequence: CATSAHRNIQYF.

J is TRBJ1-2 and V is TRBV15; 8 positions match TRBD1. Trimming took 4 bases from V and 7 from J; bases not matched to a gene: 8. Germline V gene lookup returns CDR1 LNHNV and CDR2 YYDKDF (reference sequence). This CDR3 is 14 amino acids long. CDR3 region: CATSKNDRGAGYTF. The CDR3 bases are TGTGCCACCAGCAAAAACGACAGGGGTGCTGGCTACACCTTC.

The table lists this clone with a few counts. The chain uses TRBV7-2 and TRBJ1-1, with D uncertain. Germline V gives CDR1 SGHTA, CDR2 FQGNSA. Trimming shortened V by 7 bases and J by 7 bases, and 13 bases separated the two germline ends. The CDR3 length is 12 residues. DNA of the CDR3: TGTGCCAGCAAAACTGGGTACAGTGAAGCTTTCTTT. Its protein is CASKTGYSEAFF.

This clone was detected only once. CDR3 sequence (DNA): TGTGCCAGTAGGGGTGCCGCGAACACCGGGGAGCTGTTTTTT. It is translated as CASRGAANTGELFF. The rearrangement uses TRBV19 and TRBJ2-2; D is undetermined. Looked up from germline, CDR1 is LNHDA and CDR2 is SQIVND (reference sequence). The V gene lost 6 bases and the J gene lost 0 bases, with 8 bases spanning the gap. This CDR3 region has 14 residues. Using reference TRBV19 and TRBJ2-2 for the parts outside the CDR3, the full variable domain is DGGITQSPKYLFRKEGQNVTLSCEQNLNHDAMYWYRQDPGQGLRLIYYSQIVNDFQKGDIAEGYSVSREKKESFPLTVTSAQKNPTAFYLCASRGAANTGELFFGEGSRLTVL.

The chain recombines TRBV29-1 with TRBJ1-1, with D tentatively TRBD1 (5 bases). This CDR3 spans 14 amino acids. V was shortened by 3 bases and J by 0 bases, with 11 bases between the two germline ends. Germline CDR1 reads SQVTM; CDR2 reads ANQGSEA. As DNA, the CDR3 is TGCAGCGTTGACCGGGACGGCATGAACACTGAAGCTTTCTTT. This gives the protein CSVDRDGMNTEAFF.

This chain links TRBV5-1 with TRBJ2-5; 9 bases fit TRBD2. The CDR3 runs to 16 residues. The V gene's germline CDR1 is SGHRS and CDR2 YFSETQ. V shed 4 bases and J 5 bases; nucleotides not matched to a gene: 12. This CDR3 reads CASSPIPSGAEETQYF. In DNA, the CDR3 is TGCGCCAGCAGCCCCATCCCTAGCGGGGCAGAGGAGACCCAGTACTTC.

The chain uses TRBV7-9 and TRBJ2-7; D may correspond to TRBD1 or TRBD2 (5 bases each). Looked up from germline, CDR1 is SEHNR and CDR2 is FQNEAQ (reference sequence). This CDR3 has 13 amino acids. V was trimmed by 3 bases and J by 5 bases, leaving 11 bases between them. CDR3 sequence: CASSLYGGDEQYF. The CDR3 coding sequence is TGTGCCAGCAGCTTGTATGGGGGAGACGAGCAGTACTTC.

This chain links TRBV4-1 with TRBJ2-3; no clear D. V was cut by 6 bases and J by 5 bases, with 12 bases left in between. The germline V gene has CDR1 MGHRA and CDR2 YSYEKL. The CDR3 is 13 amino acids. In DNA, the CDR3 is TGCGCCAGCAGGCTCCCAGGAAGAGATACGCAGTATTTT. Translation gives CASRLPGRDTQYF.

This clone was seen just once. The J gene is TRBJ1-5, the V gene TRBV9, with a tentative D call TRBD1 (5 bases). Trimming left V 7 bases short and J 7 bases short, with 12 bases between. The CDR3 length is 12 residues. The germline CDR1 and CDR2 sequences are SGDLS and YYNGEE. CDR3 nucleotide sequence: TGTGCCAGCGGGGCAGGGAACCAGCCCCAGCATTTT. Its translation: CASGAGNQPQHF.

The chain carries TRBV6-5 and TRBJ2-7, with D perhaps TRBD2 (7 bases). The CDR3 covers 13 residues. Trimming removed 8 bases from V and 3 bases from J, with 14 bases in between. Germline V gives CDR1 MNHEY, CDR2 SVGAGI. The CDR3 here is CASSEGGDYEQYF. For the CDR3, the DNA is TGTGCCAGCTCCGAGGGGGGGGACTACGAGCAGTACTTC.

This chain joins TRBV9 and TRBJ2-3, with D uncertain. V was trimmed by 2 bases and J by 5 bases, leaving 9 bases between them. The CDR3 extends over 13 amino acids. Germline V lookup: CDR1 SGDLS, CDR2 YYNGEE. CDR3 protein: CASSVGLGDTQYF. For the CDR3, the DNA is TGTGCCAGCAGCGTTGGGCTCGGAGATACGCAGTATTTT. The full variable domain, rest sourced from reference TRBV9 and TRBJ2-3, is DSGVTQTPKHLITATGQRVTLRCSPRSGDLSVYWYQQSLDQGLQFLIQYYNGEERAKGNILERFSAQQFPDLHSELNLSSLELGDSALYFCASSVGLGDTQYFGPGTRLTVL.

This clone was seen only once. The V call is TRBV6-5, the J call TRBJ1-3, with D hard to call. Germline CDR1 MNHEY, CDR2 SVGAGI. CDR3 length: 15 amino acids. Trimming left V 6 bases short and J 1 base short, with 13 bases between. CDR3 bases: TGTGCCAGCAGCTCCCTGGACGGTTCTGGAAACACCATATATTTT. This gives the protein CASSSLDGSGNTIYF.

Concerning this clone: One end of the junction varies from germline; a read error may be responsible. The J gene is TRBJ1-6, the V gene TRBV2; D is perhaps TRBD1 (6 bases). The CDR3 contains 13 residues. Germline-derived CDR1 and CDR2 are SNHLY and FYNNEI. The CDR3 DNA sequence: TGTGCCACCAGTGGGGGCGCCGGTTCACCCCTCCACTTT. Residues: CATSGGAGSPLHF.

The rearrangement uses TRBV28 and TRBJ1-2; D not resolved. The germline V gene has CDR1 MDHEN and CDR2 SYDVKM. Trimming removed 2 bases at V and 7 bases at J, with 8 bases between. CDR3 length: 12 residues. The CDR3 protein is CASSLGLGGYTF. The CDR3 nucleotides are TGTGCCAGCAGTTTAGGGTTAGGTGGCTACACCTTC.

The chain recombines TRBV19 with TRBJ2-5; D might be TRBD1 (6 bases). The V and J ends lost 5 bases and 1 base respectively, with 11 bases between them. Germline V gene data show CDR1 as LNHDA and CDR2 as SQIVND (reference sequence). There are 14 residues in the CDR3. CDR3 residues: CASSDRQVQETQYF. The CDR3 DNA sequence: TGTGCCAGTAGTGACAGACAGGTCCAAGAGACCCAGTACTTC.